This T cell receptor (beta chain) is drawn from a study of blood T cell repertoires in COVID-19. The length of the CDR3 is 15 residues. Per the germline V gene, CDR1 is SEHNR and CDR2 is FQNEAQ (reference sequence). The V segment lost 8 bases and the J segment 6 bases; nucleotides outside the gene matches: 12. This table comes from immunoSEQ multiplex PCR, and its TCRdb copy is limited to in-frame clones, with some not included. The sample has about 74,000 clones, 80% to 90% seen once. Material: peripheral blood. This sequence was found in a woman of 80 years or more with active or convalescent COVID-19. The V call is TRBV7-9, the J call TRBJ1-5; 8 nucleotides align to TRBD1. CDR3 DNA sequence: TGTGCCAGCGGGCCCGACAGGGGAAGGGGTCAGCCCCAGCATTTT. Its protein is CASGPDRGRGQPQHF.